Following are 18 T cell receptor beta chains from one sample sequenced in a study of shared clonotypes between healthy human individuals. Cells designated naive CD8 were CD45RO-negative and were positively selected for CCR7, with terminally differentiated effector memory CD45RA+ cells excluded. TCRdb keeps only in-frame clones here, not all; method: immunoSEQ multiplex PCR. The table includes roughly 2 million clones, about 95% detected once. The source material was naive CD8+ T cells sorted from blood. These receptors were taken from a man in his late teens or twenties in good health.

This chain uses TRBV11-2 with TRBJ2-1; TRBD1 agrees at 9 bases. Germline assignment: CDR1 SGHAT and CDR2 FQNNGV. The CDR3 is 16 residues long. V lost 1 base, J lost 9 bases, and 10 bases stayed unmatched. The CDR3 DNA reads TGTGCCAGCAGCTTAGTCGGGGACAGGGCGATTGTTGAGCAGTTCTTC. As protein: CASSLVGDRAIVEQFF.

Here the CDR3 reads CASKWTGTDTQYF. The CDR3 DNA reads as TGTGCCAGCAAATGGACAGGGACAGATACGCAGTATTTT. The chain carries TRBV6-6 and TRBJ2-3; 8 bases align to TRBD1. This CDR3 region has 13 residues. The V segment lost 7 bases and the J segment 3 bases; nucleotides outside the gene matches: 3. Germline-derived CDR1 and CDR2 are MNHNY and SVGAGI (reference sequence).

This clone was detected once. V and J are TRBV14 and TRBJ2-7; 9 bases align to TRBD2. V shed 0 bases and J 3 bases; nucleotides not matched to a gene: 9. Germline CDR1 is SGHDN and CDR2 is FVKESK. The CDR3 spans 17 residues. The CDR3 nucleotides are TGTGCCAGCAGCCAAGATTCGCCGGCTAGCGGGGTCTACGAGCAGTACTTC. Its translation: CASSQDSPASGVYEQYF.

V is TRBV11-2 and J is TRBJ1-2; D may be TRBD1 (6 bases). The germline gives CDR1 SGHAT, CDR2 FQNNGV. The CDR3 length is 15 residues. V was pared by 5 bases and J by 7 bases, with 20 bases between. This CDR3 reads CASSPGWGPLGGYTF. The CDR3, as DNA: TGTGCCAGCAGCCCGGGGTGGGGGCCCCTCGGTGGCTACACCTTC.

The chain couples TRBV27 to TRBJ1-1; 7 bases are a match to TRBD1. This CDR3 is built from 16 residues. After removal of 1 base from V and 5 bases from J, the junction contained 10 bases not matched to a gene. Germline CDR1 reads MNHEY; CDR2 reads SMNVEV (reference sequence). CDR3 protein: CASSLLGQTKGTEAFF. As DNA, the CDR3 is TGTGCCAGCAGTTTATTGGGACAGACTAAGGGGACTGAAGCTTTCTTT.

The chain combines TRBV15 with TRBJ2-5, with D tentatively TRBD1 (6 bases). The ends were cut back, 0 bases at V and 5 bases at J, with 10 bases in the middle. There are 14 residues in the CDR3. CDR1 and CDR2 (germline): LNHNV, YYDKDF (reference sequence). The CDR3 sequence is CATSRDAGDETQYF. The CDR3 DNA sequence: TGTGCCACCAGCAGAGATGCAGGGGACGAGACCCAGTACTTC.

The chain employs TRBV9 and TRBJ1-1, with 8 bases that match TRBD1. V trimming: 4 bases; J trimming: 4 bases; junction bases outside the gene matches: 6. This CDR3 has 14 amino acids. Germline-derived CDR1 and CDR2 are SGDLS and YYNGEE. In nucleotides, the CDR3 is TGTGCCAGCAGCCTCGGACAGGGTCCCACTGAAGCTTTCTTT. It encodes CASSLGQGPTEAFF.

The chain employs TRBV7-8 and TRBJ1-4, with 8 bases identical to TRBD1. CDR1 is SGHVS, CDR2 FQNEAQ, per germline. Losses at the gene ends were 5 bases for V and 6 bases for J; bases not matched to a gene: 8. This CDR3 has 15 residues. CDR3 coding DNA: TGTGCCAGCAGCCCACCCGGGACAGGTGATGAAAAACTGTTTTTT. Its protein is CASSPPGTGDEKLFF.

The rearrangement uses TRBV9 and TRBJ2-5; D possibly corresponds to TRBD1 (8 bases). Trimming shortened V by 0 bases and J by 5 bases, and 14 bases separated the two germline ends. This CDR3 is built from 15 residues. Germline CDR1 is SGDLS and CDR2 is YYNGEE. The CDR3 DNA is TGTGCCAGCAGCGTAGAAGGACAGGGAGGGGAGACCCAGTACTTC. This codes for CASSVEGQGGETQYF.

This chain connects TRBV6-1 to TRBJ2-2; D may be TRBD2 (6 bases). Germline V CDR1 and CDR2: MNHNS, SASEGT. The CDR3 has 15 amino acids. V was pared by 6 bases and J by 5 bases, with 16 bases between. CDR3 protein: CASSLGGGLTGELFF. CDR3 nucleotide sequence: TGTGCCAGCAGCCTCGGGGGTGGATTAACCGGGGAGCTGTTTTTT.

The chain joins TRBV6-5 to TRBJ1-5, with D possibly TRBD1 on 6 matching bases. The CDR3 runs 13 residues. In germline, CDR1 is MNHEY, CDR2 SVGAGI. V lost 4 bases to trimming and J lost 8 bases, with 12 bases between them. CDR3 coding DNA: TGTGCCAGCAGTTCCGGGGGGCGCGAGCCCCAGCATTTT. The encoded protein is CASSSGGREPQHF.

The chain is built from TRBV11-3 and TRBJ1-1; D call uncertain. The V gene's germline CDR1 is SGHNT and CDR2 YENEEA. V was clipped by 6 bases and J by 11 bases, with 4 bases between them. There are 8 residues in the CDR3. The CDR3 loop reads CASSWAFF. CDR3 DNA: TGTGCCAGCAGTTGGGCTTTCTTT. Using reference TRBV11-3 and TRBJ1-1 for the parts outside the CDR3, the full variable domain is EAGVVQSPRYKIIEKKQPVAFWCNPISGHNTLYWYLQNLGQGPELLIRYENEEAVDDSQLPKDRFSAERLKGVDSTLKIQPAELGDSAVYLCASSWAFFGQGTRLTVV.

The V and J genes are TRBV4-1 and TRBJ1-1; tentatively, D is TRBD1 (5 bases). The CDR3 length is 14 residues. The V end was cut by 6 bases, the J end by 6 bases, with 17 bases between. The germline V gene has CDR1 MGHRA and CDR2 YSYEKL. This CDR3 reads CASSDMTAGAEAFF. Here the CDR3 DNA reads TGCGCCAGCAGTGACATGACAGCCGGCGCTGAAGCTTTCTTT.

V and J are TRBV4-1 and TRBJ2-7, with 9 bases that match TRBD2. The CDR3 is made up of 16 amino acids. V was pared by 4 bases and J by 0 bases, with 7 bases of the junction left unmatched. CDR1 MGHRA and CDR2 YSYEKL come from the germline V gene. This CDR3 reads CASSPSSGRTSYEQYF. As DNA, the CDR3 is TGCGCCAGCAGCCCGTCCAGCGGGAGGACCTCCTACGAGCAGTACTTC.

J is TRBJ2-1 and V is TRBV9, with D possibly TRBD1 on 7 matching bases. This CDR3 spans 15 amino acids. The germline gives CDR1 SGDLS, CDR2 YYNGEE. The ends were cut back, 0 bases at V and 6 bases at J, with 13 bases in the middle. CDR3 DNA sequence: TGTGCCAGCAGCGTAGAAGGAGGGGGCTTCAATGAGCAGTTCTTC. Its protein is CASSVEGGGFNEQFF.

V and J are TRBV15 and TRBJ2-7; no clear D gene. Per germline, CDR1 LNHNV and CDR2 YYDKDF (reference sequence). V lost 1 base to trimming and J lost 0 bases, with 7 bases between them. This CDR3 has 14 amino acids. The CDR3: CATSRGHSSYEQYF. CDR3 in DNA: TGTGCCACCAGCAGAGGCCACAGCTCCTACGAGCAGTACTTC.

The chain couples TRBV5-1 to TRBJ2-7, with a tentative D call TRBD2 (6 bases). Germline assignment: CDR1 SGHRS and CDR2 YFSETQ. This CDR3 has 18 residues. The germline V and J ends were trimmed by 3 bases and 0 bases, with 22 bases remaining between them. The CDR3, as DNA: TGCGCCAGCAGCTGGACCCCGGCGGGGCGATCCAGCTCCTACGAGCAGTACTTC. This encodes CASSWTPAGRSSSYEQYF. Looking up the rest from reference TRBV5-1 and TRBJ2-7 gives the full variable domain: KAGVTQTPRYLIKTRGQQVTLSCSPISGHRSVSWYQQTPGQGLQFLFEYFSETQRNKGNFPGRFSGRQFSNSRSEMNVSTLELGDSALYLCASSWTPAGRSSSYEQYFGPGTRLTVT.

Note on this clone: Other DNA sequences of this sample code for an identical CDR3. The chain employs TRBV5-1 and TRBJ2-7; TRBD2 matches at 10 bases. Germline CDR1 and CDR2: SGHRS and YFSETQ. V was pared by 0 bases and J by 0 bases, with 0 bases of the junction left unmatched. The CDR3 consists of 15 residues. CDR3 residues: CASSLGLAGSYEQYF. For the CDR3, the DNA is TGCGCCAGCAGCTTGGGACTAGCGGGCTCCTACGAGCAGTACTTC.